The entry below describes one T cell receptor (beta chain). This record belongs to a study of blood T cells in healthy people across ages. In the study overall: For every two T cells, template switching captured about one barcoded beta molecule.

Combining a sample-barcoded 5' primer with a J-beta primer mix, a second PCR ran for about 7 to 12 cycles. Via MiXCR, TCRdb re-called the 5' RACE reads, giving one row per CDR3 protein. The repertoire includes 1.5 million to 2 million distinct CDR3 sequences, around half of them detected once, and 2% to 2.5% sits in the top ten. This CDR3 is built from 15 residues. The trim removed 0 bases at V and 6 bases at J, leaving 5 bases unmatched. The germline V gene has CDR1 LGHNA and CDR2 YSLEER. This TCR was recovered from a woman in her thirties or forties in good health. The chain has TRBV4-3 and TRBJ1-1, with 9 bases fitting TRBD1. Sequencing was done on a sample of blood. The CDR3 nucleotides read TGCGCCAGCAGCCAAGATGGGACAGGGAAAGCTGAAGCTTTCTTT. It specifies CASSQDGTGKAEAFF.